The 6 T cell receptor beta chains below were found in one sample sequenced in a study of T-cell memory formation after mild COVID-19. TCRdb re-derived calls from the 5' RACE reads in MiXCR, one entry per CDR3 protein. The sample shows roughly 49,000 distinct CDR3 sequences, 25% to 30% of them seen only once. Sequencing was done on a sample of PBMCs or a T cell subset sorted from them (not recorded which). These receptors were collected from a man aged 18 to 35 who had mild COVID-19 (a few samples of this study predate the infection). Cell type and time point are not known.

Only a few counts were recorded for this clonotype. The chain is built from TRBV5-5 and TRBJ2-1; D is perhaps TRBD2 (6 bases). CDR1 and CDR2 (germline): SGHKS, YYEKEE (reference sequence). This CDR3 is 14 amino acids long. Trimming removed 4 bases at V and 3 bases at J, with 11 bases between. The CDR3 DNA reads TGTGCCAGCAGCCCGGGGGACGGCTACAATGAGCAGTTCTTC. It specifies CASSPGDGYNEQFF.

The chain combines TRBV13 with TRBJ2-7, with 12 bases matching TRBD2. V was clipped by 6 bases and J by 1 base; unmatched bases: 4. The CDR3 sequence is 15 residues long. CDR1 and CDR2 from the germline V gene are PRHDT and FYEKMQ (reference sequence). CDR3 sequence (DNA): TGTGCCAGCAGTTCAACTAGCGGGGGGTCCTACGAGCAGTACGTC. Protein product: CASSSTSGGSYEQYV.

The chain recombines TRBV29-1 with TRBJ2-5; maybe TRBD1 (6 bases). Germline V lookup: CDR1 SQVTM, CDR2 ANQGSEA. V was cut by 2 bases and J by 5 bases, with 15 bases left in between. This CDR3 has 14 residues. Here the CDR3 DNA reads TGCAGCGTTGAAACAGGGCTGCGGGTGGAGACCCAGTACTTC. Its translation: CSVETGLRVETQYF.

The chain is built from TRBV18 and TRBJ2-7; possibly TRBD1 for D (5 bases). With 6 bases removed from V and 1 base from J, the gap between germline ends came to 16 bases. In germline, CDR1 is KGHSH, CDR2 LQKENI. CDR3 length: 15 residues. The CDR3 spells CASSPESTGSYEQYF. Here the CDR3 DNA reads TGTGCCAGCTCCCCTGAATCAACAGGATCCTACGAGCAGTACTTC. Based on the CDR3 plus reference TRBV18 and TRBJ2-7, the full variable domain is NAGVMQNPRHLVRRRGQEARLRCSPMKGHSHVYWYRQLPEEGLKFMVYLQKENIIDESGMPKERFSAEFPKEGPSILRIQQVVRGDSAAYFCASSPESTGSYEQYFGPGTRLTVT.

The chain employs TRBV27 and TRBJ2-5, with 12 nucleotides matching TRBD1. In germline, CDR1 is MNHEY, CDR2 SMNVEV (reference sequence). The CDR3 spans 15 residues. Trimming at V came to 3 bases and at J to 4 bases, leaving 3 bases not matched to a gene. The CDR3 DNA sequence: TGTGCCAGCAGTTTTTGGGACAGGGGGCGAGAGACCCAGTACTTC. This encodes CASSFWDRGRETQYF.

V is TRBV9 and J is TRBJ1-2, with 9 bases lining up with TRBD1. CDR1 is SGDLS, CDR2 YYNGEE, per germline. CDR3 length equals 16 residues. The junction had 11 bases not matched to a gene; V was cut back by 4 bases and J by 4 bases. The CDR3 nucleotides are TGTGCCAGCAGCTTAGACCCACAGGGGGCTGTCTATGGCTACACCTTC. Translated: CASSLDPQGAVYGYTF.